This passage covers 20 T cell receptor beta chains from one sample sequenced in a study of radiation and T cells in renal cell carcinoma. The time point is: blood 4 weeks post-SBRT, at nephrectomy. The treatment here: 15 Gy SBRT to primary tumor, nephrectomy 4 weeks later. The table came from immunoSEQ multiplex PCR; TCRdb's copy has only in-frame clones and leaves some out. The table lists 60,000 to 95,000 clones, around four fifths of them singletons. This specimen consisted of blood, obtained from a patient whose treatment included radiotherapy and nephrectomy. The receptors derive from a woman aged 55 to 70 with renal cell carcinoma.

V gene TRBV18 combines with J gene TRBJ1-6, with D unresolved. This CDR3 comprises 15 residues. V was clipped by 6 bases and J by 9 bases, with 18 bases between them. Per germline, CDR1 KGHSH and CDR2 LQKENI. DNA for the CDR3: TGTGCCAGCTCGACGGTTAGCGATCTGAGTTCACCCCTCCACTTT. Protein product: CASSTVSDLSSPLHF.

The J gene is TRBJ1-3, the V gene TRBV10-3, with 9 bases that match TRBD1. With 10 bases clipped from V and 2 bases from J, the junction kept 6 bases outside the gene matches. CDR3 length equals 14 residues. The V gene's germline CDR1 is ENHRY and CDR2 SYGVKD. For the CDR3, the DNA is TGTGCCACTACAGGGGGCGAAACTGGAAACACCATATATTTT. Amino acids: CATTGGETGNTIYF.

Worth noting for this clone: At one boundary the junction diverges from the germline segment, which might be a read error. J is TRBJ2-2 and V is TRBV5-1; D unclear. The CDR3 covers 16 residues. The V gene's germline CDR1 is SGHRS and CDR2 YFSETQ. CDR3 sequence reads: CASSPTATSNTEELFF. The CDR3 DNA reads TGCGCCAGCAGCCCCACAGCGACCTCGAACACCGAGGAGCTGTTTTTT.

V and J are TRBV5-1 and TRBJ1-6; possibly TRBD1 for D (6 bases). Germline values: CDR1 SGHRS, CDR2 YFSETQ. The CDR3 runs to 14 residues. Trimming removed 3 bases from V and 5 bases from J, with 9 bases in between. CDR3 DNA sequence: TGCGCCAGCAGCTCGGACAGACATAATTCACCCCTCCACTTT. It is translated as CASSSDRHNSPLHF.

The chain couples TRBV5-1 to TRBJ2-7, with 8 nucleotides matching TRBD2. There are 14 residues in the CDR3. Germline-derived CDR1 and CDR2 are SGHRS and YFSETQ. V was clipped by 7 bases and J by 4 bases; unmatched bases: 10. In nucleotides, the CDR3 is TGCGCCAGCTCCCAGGCGGGGGGTCTGTACGAGCAGTACTTC. Translation gives CASSQAGGLYEQYF.

V usage is TRBV5-4 and J usage is TRBJ1-2; 7 bases are a match to TRBD1. The CDR3 contains 14 residues. Looked up from germline, CDR1 is SGHNT and CDR2 is YYREEE (reference sequence). The V and J ends lost 4 bases and 8 bases, in that order; junction bases with no gene match: 11. The CDR3 sequence is CASSRDSQSGGYTF. The CDR3 DNA reads as TGTGCCAGCAGCCGGGACAGCCAATCTGGGGGCTACACCTTC. Using reference TRBV5-4 and TRBJ1-2 for the parts outside the CDR3, the full variable domain is ETGVTQSPTHLIKTRGQQVTLRCSSQSGHNTVSWYQQALGQGPQFIFQYYREEENGRGNFPPRFSGLQFPNYSSELNVNALELDDSALYLCASSRDSQSGGYTFGSGTRLTVV.

The chain couples TRBV10-1 to TRBJ1-6, with 9 bases that match TRBD1. Germline CDR1 is WNHNN and CDR2 is SYGVQD (reference sequence). The CDR3 totals 14 residues. J lost 7 bases, V lost 4 bases, and 2 bases had no gene match. The CDR3 region has the DNA TGCGCCAGCAGTGGACAGGGGGTAAATTCACCCCTCCACTTT. Translation: CASSGQGVNSPLHF.

V is TRBV6-1 and J is TRBJ1-1, with 10 bases aligning to TRBD1. Trimming at V came to 6 bases and at J to 3 bases, leaving 4 bases not matched to a gene. In germline, CDR1 is MNHNS, CDR2 SASEGT. The CDR3 consists of 14 residues. The CDR3: CASRTGGEYTEAFF. DNA of the CDR3: TGTGCCAGCAGGACAGGGGGCGAGTACACTGAAGCTTTCTTT.

This rearrangement joins TRBV19 to TRBJ2-2; TRBD2 agrees at 14 bases. Trimming at V came to 0 bases and at J to 5 bases, leaving 2 bases not matched to a gene. CDR1 is LNHDA, CDR2 SQIVND, per germline (reference sequence). The CDR3 has 17 residues. This chain's CDR3 is CASSIDRTSGRTGELFF. The CDR3 bases are TGTGCCAGTAGTATAGACCGGACTAGCGGGAGGACCGGGGAGCTGTTTTTT. Variable domain in full (rest from reference TRBV19 and TRBJ2-2): DGGITQSPKYLFRKEGQNVTLSCEQNLNHDAMYWYRQDPGQGLRLIYYSQIVNDFQKGDIAEGYSVSREKKESFPLTVTSAQKNPTAFYLCASSIDRTSGRTGELFFGEGSRLTVL.

The V call is TRBV28, the J call TRBJ2-6; D is uncertain. Per the germline V gene, CDR1 is MDHEN and CDR2 is SYDVKM. The V end lost 6 bases, the J end lost 2 bases, and 20 bases lay between the germline ends. The CDR3 length is 18 residues. This CDR3 reads CASRHTGPILPGANVLTF. As DNA, the CDR3 is TGTGCCAGCAGACATACCGGCCCTATACTCCCTGGGGCCAACGTCCTGACTTTC.

The chain is built from TRBV5-4 and TRBJ2-3; TRBD2 matches at 7 bases. Per the germline V gene, CDR1 is SGHNT and CDR2 is YYREEE (reference sequence). V was clipped by 0 bases and J by 2 bases; unmatched bases: 6. The CDR3 is made up of 16 amino acids. CDR3 bases: TGTGCCAGCAGCTTGGCGGGCGGGAGTTTCACAGATACGCAGTATTTT. This gives the protein CASSLAGGSFTDTQYF.

This sequence joins TRBV13 and TRBJ1-1; D is uncertain. V lost 8 bases to trimming and J lost 0 bases, with 7 bases between them. CDR1 PRHDT and CDR2 FYEKMQ come from the germline V gene (reference sequence). This CDR3 is built from 12 residues. CDR3 sequence: CASGNMNTEAFF. The CDR3 DNA reads as TGTGCCAGCGGAAACATGAACACTGAAGCTTTCTTT.

The chain combines TRBV19 with TRBJ2-7, with D perhaps being TRBD1 or TRBD2 (5 bases each). V shed 4 bases and J shed 7 bases, with 14 bases lying between them. This CDR3 region has 13 residues. Germline V gene data show CDR1 as LNHDA and CDR2 as SQIVND (reference sequence). The CDR3 here is CASSKGPGQEQYF. The DNA for the CDR3 is TGTGCCAGTAGTAAGGGTCCGGGGCAGGAGCAGTACTTC. The variable domain in full, completed from reference TRBV19 and TRBJ2-7, reads DGGITQSPKYLFRKEGQNVTLSCEQNLNHDAMYWYRQDPGQGLRLIYYSQIVNDFQKGDIAEGYSVSREKKESFPLTVTSAQKNPTAFYLCASSKGPGQEQYFGPGTRLTVT.

V usage is TRBV5-5 and J usage is TRBJ1-1; D is undetermined. This CDR3 has 14 amino acids. Trimming left V 4 bases short and J 1 base short, with 11 bases between. Germline V gene lookup returns CDR1 SGHKS and CDR2 YYEKEE (reference sequence). The CDR3 sequence: CASSPLQRNTEAFF. CDR3 bases: TGTGCCAGCAGCCCCCTACAGAGGAACACTGAAGCTTTCTTT.

The genes are TRBV27 and TRBJ1-2; TRBD1 aligns across 9 bases. The V segment lost 5 bases and the J segment 5 bases; nucleotides outside the gene matches: 6. The germline CDR1 and CDR2 sequences are MNHEY and SMNVEV (reference sequence). This CDR3 spans 14 amino acids. The CDR3 sequence: CASSASDRGYGYTF. CDR3 sequence (DNA): TGTGCCAGCAGTGCCTCGGACAGGGGATATGGCTACACCTTC.

DNA of the CDR3: TGTGCCAGCAGTTTTGGACAGGGGGCGCGGGAGCAGTACTTC. It specifies CASSFGQGAREQYF. This sequence joins TRBV13 and TRBJ2-7, with 11 nucleotides matching TRBD1. Unmatched junction bases numbered 8, after V lost 6 bases and J lost 7 bases. The CDR3 extends over 14 amino acids. CDR1 and CDR2 from the germline V gene are PRHDT and FYEKMQ (reference sequence).

The chain is built from TRBV19 and TRBJ1-2; 8 bases align to TRBD1. Germline CDR1 is LNHDA and CDR2 is SQIVND (reference sequence). CDR3 size: 13 residues. V dropped 7 bases and J dropped 9; count of bases not matched to a gene: 10. CDR3 DNA sequence: TGTGCCAGTATCGTAACAGGGGGTACAAGCTACACCTTC. It specifies CASIVTGGTSYTF. Complete variable domain (other parts from reference TRBV19 and TRBJ1-2): DGGITQSPKYLFRKEGQNVTLSCEQNLNHDAMYWYRQDPGQGLRLIYYSQIVNDFQKGDIAEGYSVSREKKESFPLTVTSAQKNPTAFYLCASIVTGGTSYTFGSGTRLTVV.

This sequence joins TRBV6-5 and TRBJ1-3, with D tentatively TRBD1 (5 bases). The length of the CDR3 is 16 residues. V lost 0 bases and J 0 bases, leaving 9 bases between the germline ends. The germline gives CDR1 MNHEY, CDR2 SVGAGI. This CDR3 is CASSYSGGYSGNTIYF. CDR3 sequence (DNA): TGTGCCAGCAGTTACTCTGGGGGGTACTCTGGAAACACCATATATTTT.

This clone has ten or more counts. The chain uses TRBV14 and TRBJ1-2; D is uncertain. This CDR3 region has 16 residues. V shed 4 bases and J shed 2 bases, with 17 bases lying between them. Germline V gene lookup returns CDR1 SGHDN and CDR2 FVKESK. The CDR3 bases are TGTGCCAGCAGCCCCGTATTAGGACGGTCCAACTATGGCTACACCTTC. Translation: CASSPVLGRSNYGYTF.

The chain couples TRBV5-4 to TRBJ1-4; unclear D gene. V lost 3 bases and J 5 bases, leaving 14 bases between the germline ends. The CDR3 contains 15 residues. Germline lookup yields CDR1 SGHNT and CDR2 YYREEE (reference sequence). The CDR3 region is CASSSYIAWNEKLFF. Written as DNA, the CDR3 is TGTGCCAGCAGCTCTTACATCGCCTGGAATGAAAAACTGTTTTTT. Looking up the rest from reference TRBV5-4 and TRBJ1-4 gives the full variable domain: ETGVTQSPTHLIKTRGQQVTLRCSSQSGHNTVSWYQQALGQGPQFIFQYYREEENGRGNFPPRFSGLQFPNYSSELNVNALELDDSALYLCASSSYIAWNEKLFFGSGTQLSVL.